The T cell receptor beta chain under discussion was sequenced for a study of blood T cell repertoires in COVID-19. In the study overall: PBMCs, B-cell-depleted T cells, or T cells provided the cDNA or gDNA that made up the material.

The repertoire was sequenced with immunoSEQ multiplex PCR; TCRdb's copy has only in-frame clones and lacks some. The table has 150,000 to 200,000 clones, about 80% seen once. Those enrolled, adults aged roughly 18 to 89 years, came from 24 US areas. Participant-given clinical history determined each cohort assignment. Two negative PCRs, clearance, or symptom resolution had been documented for recovered Cohort 3 donors. The CDR3 runs to 14 residues. With 3 bases removed from V and 3 bases from J, the gap between germline ends came to 11 bases. In germline, CDR1 is LGHNA, CDR2 YNFKEQ. This clonotype originated in a man between 50 and 59 years old who had recovered from COVID-19. This chain connects TRBV4-2 to TRBJ1-1; possible D gene TRBD1, 5 bases. The sequencing sample was made of PBMCs or T cells enriched from blood (not recorded which). In DNA form, the CDR3 reads TGTGCCAGCAGCCACGCCGGGACTTACACTGAAGCTTTCTTT. It translates to CASSHAGTYTEAFF.